Listed here are 30 T cell receptor beta chains from one sample, sequenced in a study of control samples from healthy donors and cancer patients. The repertoire was sequenced with immunoSEQ multiplex PCR; TCRdb's copy has only in-frame clones and lacks some. This table has about 120,000 clones, around nine tenths appearing once. Sequenced material: blood. All receptors come from a man aged 18 to 30 in good health.

The rearrangement joins TRBV3-1 (or the pseudogene TRBV3-2) to TRBJ2-7; the D is unclear. The CDR3 runs 15 residues. CDR1 and CDR2 from the germline V gene are LGHDT and YNNKEL (reference sequence). V dropped 1 base and J dropped 4 bases, with 14 bases sitting between them. For the CDR3, the DNA is TGTGCCAGCAGCCAAGGTTTATTAGGGTTTTACGAGCAGTACTTC. Protein product: CASSQGLLGFYEQYF.

J is TRBJ1-1 and V is TRBV30, with D perhaps matching TRBD1 (6 bases). Trimming took off 0 bases at V and 4 bases at J, with 18 bases between the two ends. Germline CDR1 is GTSNPN and CDR2 is SVGIG (reference sequence). The CDR3 sequence is 16 residues long. The CDR3 DNA reads TGTGCCTGGAGTGTACCATTCCGACCCAGGGGCACTGAAGCTTTCTTT. Protein: CAWSVPFRPRGTEAFF. The whole variable domain, filled in from reference TRBV30 and TRBJ1-1, reads SQTIHQWPATLVQPVGSPLSLECTVEGTSNPNLYWYRQAAGRGLQLLFYSVGIGQISSEVPQNLSASRPQDRQFILSSKKLLLSDSGFYLCAWSVPFRPRGTEAFFGQGTRLTVV.

The chain has TRBV19 and TRBJ1-2; the match to TRBD1 covers 8 bases. The CDR3 loop spans 14 amino acids. J was trimmed by 5 bases and V by 6 bases; bases with no gene match: 8. The germline V gene has CDR1 LNHDA and CDR2 SQIVND (reference sequence). CDR3 DNA: TGTGCCAGTAGGAAAGACAGGGGTAGATATGGCTACACCTTC. Protein product: CASRKDRGRYGYTF.

V and J are TRBV27 and TRBJ2-1; 7 positions match TRBD1. The junction had 3 bases not matched to a gene; V was cut back by 4 bases and J by 6 bases. The CDR3 is 13 amino acids. In germline, CDR1 is MNHEY, CDR2 SMNVEV (reference sequence). DNA of the CDR3: TGTGCCAGCAGTTGGACAGGTCTCAATGAGCAGTTCTTC. It specifies CASSWTGLNEQFF.

The V gene is TRBV5-6, the J gene TRBJ1-1, with D hard to call. Germline CDR1 and CDR2: SGHDT and YYEEEE. The CDR3 runs to 11 residues. The V gene lost 3 bases and the J gene lost 13 bases, with 13 bases spanning the gap. The CDR3, as DNA: TGTGCCAGCAGCTCTGGACCTACGGATTTCTTT. This encodes CASSSGPTDFF.

The chain employs TRBV6-1 and TRBJ1-5; D is uncertain. Germline CDR1 is MNHNS and CDR2 is SASEGT. Trimming took 4 bases from V and 0 from J, leaving 13 bases between them. The CDR3 runs to 16 residues. CDR3 sequence (DNA): TGTGCCAGCAGTGGCCTGGACGGGTATAGCAATCAGCCCCAGCATTTT. Its translation is CASSGLDGYSNQPQHF.

The rearrangement links TRBV6-2 or TRBV6-3 to TRBJ1-5; 9 nucleotides line up with TRBD1. Germline trimming cut 5 bases from V and 6 bases from J; bases unmatched to any gene: 5. The length of the CDR3 is 14 residues. CDR1 and CDR2 (germline): MNHEY, SVGEGT. The CDR3 DNA reads as TGTGCCAGCAGTGCCGGGACAGGGAGTCAGCCCCAGCATTTT. This encodes CASSAGTGSQPQHF.

The V call is TRBV11-1, the J call TRBJ1-1; D uncertain. From germline, CDR1 is SGHAT and CDR2 FQDESV (reference sequence). The CDR3 loop spans 13 amino acids. Trimming took 3 bases from V and 6 from J, leaving 11 bases between them. The CDR3 spells CASSFSSSPEAFF. CDR3 nucleotides: TGTGCCAGCAGCTTCTCTAGCAGTCCTGAAGCTTTCTTT.

This chain links TRBV18 with TRBJ2-7; TRBD2 agrees at 9 bases. CDR3 length: 16 residues. Looked up from germline, CDR1 is KGHSH and CDR2 is LQKENI. After removal of 4 bases from V and 3 bases from J, the junction contained 10 bases not matched to a gene. This chain's CDR3 is CASSRASGDLLYEQYF. Here the CDR3 DNA reads TGTGCCAGCTCACGGGCTAGCGGGGACCTCCTCTACGAGCAGTACTTC.

There are a few counts of this clone. The chain combines TRBV15 with TRBJ1-6, with D unresolved. Germline assignment: CDR1 LNHNV and CDR2 YYDKDF (reference sequence). V was clipped by 1 base and J by 2 bases, with 3 bases between them. The length of the CDR3 is 14 residues. In nucleotides, the CDR3 is TGTGCCACCAGCAGAGTCACCTATAATTCACCCCTCCACTTT. This sequence encodes CATSRVTYNSPLHF.

V usage is TRBV6-5 and J usage is TRBJ2-1; 7 bases are a match to TRBD1. Looked up from germline, CDR1 is MNHEY and CDR2 is SVGAGI. The V gene end was trimmed by 9 bases and the J gene end by 11 bases; junction bases not matched to a gene: 10. The CDR3 is 12 residues long. The CDR3 region is CASWDSRCQQFF. For the CDR3, the DNA is TGTGCCAGTTGGGACAGTCGTTGTCAGCAGTTCTTC.

J is TRBJ1-1 and V is TRBV5-1; D not resolved. The germline V and J ends were trimmed by 1 base and 1 base, with 8 bases remaining between them. This CDR3 contains 14 residues. CDR1 and CDR2 from the germline V gene are SGHRS and YFSETQ. CDR3 in DNA: TGCGCCAGCAGCTTGACAAGAGCGAACACTGAAGCTTTCTTT. Amino acid sequence: CASSLTRANTEAFF. The complete variable domain, with remaining parts taken from reference TRBV5-1 and TRBJ1-1, reads KAGVTQTPRYLIKTRGQQVTLSCSPISGHRSVSWYQQTPGQGLQFLFEYFSETQRNKGNFPGRFSGRQFSNSRSEMNVSTLELGDSALYLCASSLTRANTEAFFGQGTRLTVV.

This chain joins TRBV9 and TRBJ2-2; D unresolved. Germline V gene data show CDR1 as SGDLS and CDR2 as YYNGEE. V was shortened by 2 bases and J by 6 bases, with 11 bases between the two germline ends. The CDR3 covers 14 residues. The chain's CDR3 is CASSVGPSPGELFF. Written as DNA, the CDR3 is TGTGCCAGCAGCGTTGGGCCGTCCCCCGGGGAGCTGTTTTTT.

Remarks on this clone: Distinct nucleotide sequences in the sample also encode this CDR3. The V gene is TRBV7-2, the J gene TRBJ2-5, with 12 bases matching TRBD2. CDR3 size: 15 residues. CDR1 and CDR2 from the germline V gene are SGHTA and FQGNSA. V lost 3 bases, J lost 2 bases, and 1 base stayed unmatched. The CDR3 DNA follows: TGTGCCAGCAGCTTCGGACTAGCGGGGCAAGAGACCCAGTACTTC. Translating it yields CASSFGLAGQETQYF.

This chain joins TRBV28 and TRBJ2-7; D might be TRBD1 (6 bases). Trimming took off 4 bases at V and 3 bases at J, with 22 bases between the two ends. The germline gives CDR1 MDHEN, CDR2 SYDVKM. The CDR3 totals 17 residues. Here the CDR3 DNA reads TGTGCCAGCAGTTCTAGCCCCGGGACACATCCTAACTACGAGCAGTACTTC. It specifies CASSSSPGTHPNYEQYF.

The V and J genes are TRBV5-1 and TRBJ2-5; 7 nucleotides line up with TRBD2. The CDR3 has 14 residues. The J segment lost 1 base and the V segment lost 3 bases, leaving 3 bases of the junction unmatched. Germline V lookup: CDR1 SGHRS, CDR2 YFSETQ. The CDR3 sequence is CASSSPSGQETQYF. DNA for the CDR3: TGCGCCAGCAGCTCCCCTAGCGGCCAAGAGACCCAGTACTTC.

The J gene is TRBJ1-5, the V gene TRBV4-1; D unclear. This CDR3 comprises 17 residues. V lost 1 base and J 5 bases, leaving 18 bases between the germline ends. The germline V gene has CDR1 MGHRA and CDR2 YSYEKL. The chain's CDR3 is CASSQGPGRSLDQPQHF. The CDR3 nucleotides read TGCGCCAGCAGCCAAGGCCCCGGCCGGAGCCTCGATCAGCCCCAGCATTTT.

About this clone itself: Other nucleotide sequences in the sample specify the same CDR3. V gene TRBV6-5 combines with J gene TRBJ1-2; 7 positions agree with TRBD1. Trimming cost V 3 bases and J 8 bases; bases outside gene matches: 9. The germline CDR1 and CDR2 sequences are MNHEY and SVGAGI. CDR3 length: 14 residues. The CDR3 DNA reads as TGTGCCAGCAGTTATGGGGGGGCAGGGGGGGGCTACACCTTC. Translation gives CASSYGGAGGGYTF.

The chain employs TRBV5-1 and TRBJ2-1, with 10 bases identical to TRBD1. Germline values: CDR1 SGHRS, CDR2 YFSETQ. J gave up 8 bases and V 2 bases, and 7 bases lay outside the gene matches. The CDR3 covers 15 residues. The CDR3 here is CASSFRDRGRDEQFF. The CDR3 DNA reads TGCGCCAGCAGCTTCCGGGACAGGGGAAGGGATGAGCAGTTCTTC.

This chain links TRBV27 with TRBJ1-6, with D possibly being TRBD1 (6 bases). The V end was cut by 6 bases, the J end by 9 bases, with 24 bases between. The CDR3 has 17 residues. Germline CDR1 and CDR2: MNHEY and SMNVEV (reference sequence). The DNA of the CDR3 is TGTGCCAGCAGGGGGGTAGGGGCGGGGGGCCAATTTTCACCCCTCCACTTT. It codes for CASRGVGAGGQFSPLHF.

The rearrangement joins TRBV6-5 to TRBJ2-5; unclear D gene. CDR1 is MNHEY, CDR2 SVGAGI, per germline. The CDR3 runs 13 residues. V lost 7 bases, J lost 1 base, and 10 bases lay in between. The CDR3 bases are TGTGCCAGCACCTCGGGCCGCCAAGAGACCCAGTACTTC. Protein: CASTSGRQETQYF.

This clone was found once. The chain joins TRBV10-3 to TRBJ2-3; D may be TRBD2 (5 bases). V was trimmed by 3 bases and J by 0 bases, leaving 10 bases between them. This CDR3 has 15 residues. CDR1 and CDR2 (germline): ENHRY, SYGVKD. The CDR3 spells CAISDETGSTDTQYF. The DNA of the CDR3 is TGTGCCATCAGTGATGAGACGGGAAGCACAGATACGCAGTATTTT.

Details on this clone: The same CDR3 is also encoded by other DNA sequences in this sample. J is TRBJ2-3 and V is TRBV5-1; 9 nucleotides line up with TRBD2. After removal of 0 bases from V and 6 bases from J, the junction contained 11 bases not matched to a gene. The germline V gene has CDR1 SGHRS and CDR2 YFSETQ. The CDR3 length is 17 residues. The CDR3, as DNA: TGCGCCAGCAGCTTGGGAGCGGGGGGTCGATGGGTGGATACGCAGTATTTT. Protein sequence: CASSLGAGGRWVDTQYF.

The genes are TRBV5-1 and TRBJ2-1, with D unclear. The CDR3 contains 16 residues. Germline V CDR1 and CDR2: SGHRS, YFSETQ. Trimming took 0 bases from V and 5 from J, leaving 15 bases between them. Written as DNA, the CDR3 is TGCGCCAGCAGCTTGGAGGGCAGGCGTCCCCACAATGAGCAGTTCTTC. Translating it yields CASSLEGRRPHNEQFF. Using reference TRBV5-1 and TRBJ2-1 for the parts outside the CDR3, the full variable domain is KAGVTQTPRYLIKTRGQQVTLSCSPISGHRSVSWYQQTPGQGLQFLFEYFSETQRNKGNFPGRFSGRQFSNSRSEMNVSTLELGDSALYLCASSLEGRRPHNEQFFGPGTRLTVL.

V is TRBV11-2 and J is TRBJ1-2; TRBD1 agrees at 7 bases. Germline V gene lookup returns CDR1 SGHAT and CDR2 FQNNGV. This CDR3 has 14 residues. With 5 bases clipped from V and 0 bases from J, the junction kept 3 bases outside the gene matches. The CDR3 loop reads CASSPDRANYGYTF. The CDR3 nucleotides are TGTGCCAGCAGCCCCGACAGGGCTAACTATGGCTACACCTTC. Supplemented by reference TRBV11-2 and TRBJ1-2, the full variable domain reads EAGVAQSPRYKIIEKRQSVAFWCNPISGHATLYWYQQILGQGPKLLIQFQNNGVVDDSQLPKDRFSAERLKGVDSTLKIQPAKLEDSAVYLCASSPDRANYGYTFGSGTRLTVV.

This chain uses TRBV3-1 (or the pseudogene TRBV3-2) with TRBJ1-6; D is undetermined. Germline V lookup: CDR1 LGHDT, CDR2 YNNKEL (reference sequence). V was trimmed by 0 bases and J by 9 bases, leaving 12 bases between them. The CDR3 sequence is 15 residues long. The CDR3 DNA reads TGTGCCAGCAGCCAAGATCGTTTCGGACTTTCACCCCTCCACTTT. Protein product: CASSQDRFGLSPLHF.

This chain links TRBV5-1 with TRBJ2-5; 15 positions match TRBD2. In germline, CDR1 is SGHRS, CDR2 YFSETQ. The CDR3 is 16 residues long. V gave up 3 bases and J gave up 4 bases; unmatched junction bases: 4. The CDR3 spells CASSYGTSGGRETQYF. The CDR3 DNA follows: TGCGCCAGCAGCTATGGGACTAGCGGGGGGAGAGAGACCCAGTACTTC.

The rearrangement joins TRBV4-1 to TRBJ1-1; weak D call: TRBD1 (6 bases). The CDR3 extends over 13 amino acids. From germline, CDR1 is MGHRA and CDR2 YSYEKL. Trimming pared 4 bases from V and 6 bases from J, leaving 12 bases between. The CDR3 nucleotides read TGCGCCAGCAGCCCAAATGGGGGCTCTGAAGCTTTCTTT. Protein product: CASSPNGGSEAFF.

This chain links TRBV5-4 with TRBJ2-7, with TRBD1 matching over 7 bases. The ends lost 0 bases at V and 3 bases at J; junction bases unmatched: 12. The CDR3 has 17 residues. Per the germline V gene, CDR1 is SGHNT and CDR2 is YYREEE (reference sequence). The CDR3 nucleotides are TGTGCCAGCAGCTTGGGGACAGGTCCCTGGGGCGACTACGAGCAGTACTTC. Amino acid sequence: CASSLGTGPWGDYEQYF.

This clone was detected only once. The chain couples TRBV27 to TRBJ1-2, with 7 bases fitting TRBD1. Germline trimming cut 4 bases from V and 5 bases from J; bases unmatched to any gene: 7. The CDR3 contains 14 residues. Germline CDR1 MNHEY, CDR2 SMNVEV (reference sequence). Here the CDR3 DNA reads TGTGCCAGCAGTTACTCCGGGACAGAATATGGCTACACCTTC. Its protein is CASSYSGTEYGYTF.